This is a list of T cell receptor beta chains from one sample in a study of blood T cell repertoires in COVID-19. Assay used: immunoSEQ multiplex PCR; TCRdb lists only in-frame clones, some missing. Of a few hundred thousand clones in the sample, approximately 90% were seen once. The sample comprised peripheral blood. The receptors were gathered from a man aged 18 to 30 with COVID-19, enrolled during active disease. CDR3s include the opening cysteine and the closing phenylalanine or tryptophan. The order of the fields is V gene, clone size, CDR3 protein. Not every row has a clone size; where given, it reads once, few, many or a size class.

V: TRBV6-5
size: .
CDR3: CASRKTGSNQPQHF

V: TRBV4-1
size: .
CDR3: CASSHLSSGSWTGELFF

V: TRBV12-3/TRBV12-4
size: .
CDR3: CASSNGTSEAFF

V: TRBV29-1
size: .
CDR3: CSVRARTFEAFF

V: TRBV9
size: .
CDR3: CASSVGTSAYNEQFF

V: TRBV9
size: .
CDR3: CASSVVGGRPTDTQYF

V: TRBV11-3
size: .
CDR3: CASSSWSGEQETQYF

V: TRBV5-1
size: .
CDR3: CASSLAGGGGTDTQYF

V: TRBV4-1
size: once
CDR3: CASRRTGGTEAFF

V: TRBV4-1
size: .
CDR3: CASSLRELATNEKLFF

V: TRBV2
size: once
CDR3: CASSAYRGGNEQYF

V: TRBV2
size: .
CDR3: CATHSGVGANVLTF

V: TRBV5-1
size: many
CDR3: CASSLGQGAGGYTF

V: TRBV3-1/TRBV3-2
size: .
CDR3: CASSRTSYNEQFF

V: TRBV13
size: .
CDR3: CASSPKGLAGGSGEQFF

V: TRBV24-1
size: few
CDR3: CATSGQGTDEQYF

V: TRBV5-1
size: .
CDR3: CASSLVGGEETQYF

V: TRBV19
size: .
CDR3: CASASFSRVGGDTQYF

V: TRBV12-3/TRBV12-4
size: once
CDR3: CATSDSTEQYF

V: TRBV27
size: .
CDR3: CASGNLAGGPVTDTQYF

V: TRBV5-5
size: .
CDR3: CASSSLSTGQETQYF

V: TRBV4-2
size: .
CDR3: CASSREGDIAMNTEAFF

V: TRBV18
size: .
CDR3: CASSSTGLGGQPQHF

V: TRBV25-1
size: .
CDR3: CASSGRGVGYEQYF

V: TRBV18
size: .
CDR3: CASSPRADRGGNSPLHF

V: TRBV11-3
size: few
CDR3: CASSLEGPGTGNYEQYF